The entry below describes one T cell receptor beta chain. CDR3 length: 14 amino acids. Germline CDR1 and CDR2: SGHRS and YFSETQ. V dropped 0 bases and J dropped 0 bases, with 4 bases sitting between them. This sample was included in a study of control samples from healthy donors and cancer patients. Only in-frame clones appear in the TCRdb table, and some are missing; sequencing was by immunoSEQ multiplex PCR. The data contain 200,000 to 250,000 clones, about 95% of them singletons. The clonotype originates from a man aged 50 to 60 in good health. V usage is TRBV5-1 and J usage is TRBJ1-3; the D is unclear. The sequencing sample was made of blood. The CDR3 region is CASSLGISGNTIYF. CDR3 bases: TGCGCCAGCAGCTTGGGTATCTCTGGAAACACCATATATTTT.